These 28 T cell receptor beta chains were sequenced from one sample in a study of T cells in narcolepsy. The protocol was immunoSEQ multiplex PCR, while the TCRdb copy is restricted to in-frame clones and leaves out a portion. The sample gives 25,000 to 40,000 clones, 85% to 90% of which show up once; around 1.2% is in the top ten. Sequencing was carried out using CD45RA- memory CD4+ T cells from PBMCs. The receptors were sampled from a human donor with narcolepsy.

This clone has only a few counts. J is TRBJ2-2 and V is TRBV7-2; 15 bases are shared with TRBD2. This CDR3 has 15 residues. With V trimmed by 4 bases and J by 6 bases, 0 bases remained unmatched. Per germline, CDR1 SGHTA and CDR2 FQGNSA. CDR3 sequence: CASSWTSGGAGELFF. The CDR3 DNA is TGTGCCAGCAGCTGGACTAGCGGGGGGGCCGGGGAGCTGTTTTTT.

The chain employs TRBV5-1 and TRBJ1-1; D is unresolved. The CDR3 covers 16 residues. From germline, CDR1 is SGHRS and CDR2 YFSETQ. V was pared by 6 bases and J by 2 bases, with 20 bases between. CDR3 sequence reads: CASTFGAGFRNTEAFF. The CDR3 region has the DNA TGCGCCAGCACTTTCGGCGCAGGATTTCGAAACACTGAAGCTTTCTTT. Full variable domain (rest looked up from reference TRBV5-1 and TRBJ1-1): KAGVTQTPRYLIKTRGQQVTLSCSPISGHRSVSWYQQTPGQGLQFLFEYFSETQRNKGNFPGRFSGRQFSNSRSEMNVSTLELGDSALYLCASTFGAGFRNTEAFFGQGTRLTVV.

The chain couples TRBV6-1 to TRBJ1-5, with D unclear. The V end was cut by 8 bases, the J end by 1 base, with 12 bases between. Per germline, CDR1 MNHNS and CDR2 SASEGT. CDR3 length: 14 amino acids. CDR3: CASRSWRSNQPQHF. CDR3 nucleotide sequence: TGTGCCAGCCGAAGTTGGCGCAGCAATCAGCCCCAGCATTTT.

The rearrangement uses TRBV10-2 and TRBJ2-7; TRBD2 matches 9 bases. Germline V lookup: CDR1 WSHSY, CDR2 SAAADI. V lost 3 bases to trimming and J lost 7 bases; unmatched junction nucleotides: 7. This CDR3 is built from 14 residues. This CDR3 is CASSEGGRAREQYF. The CDR3 coding sequence is TGCGCCAGCAGTGAAGGCGGGAGGGCTCGGGAGCAGTACTTC.

This sequence joins TRBV28 and TRBJ1-5; 7 positions match TRBD1. Germline V lookup: CDR1 MDHEN, CDR2 SYDVKM. The CDR3 is 17 residues long. The junction had 14 bases not matched to a gene; V was cut back by 5 bases and J by 4 bases. CDR3 coding DNA: TGTGCCAGCAGTCCCGTTCGACAGGGCGGAAGTAATCAGCCCCAGCATTTT. Translation: CASSPVRQGGSNQPQHF.

The chain recombines TRBV6-5 with TRBJ2-7; D might be TRBD1 (5 bases). The CDR3 consists of 13 residues. Germline V gene lookup returns CDR1 MNHEY and CDR2 SVGAGI. V lost 7 bases and J lost 4, with 14 bases in between. CDR3 in amino acids: CASTLETVYEQYF. DNA of the CDR3: TGTGCCAGCACTTTGGAGACAGTATACGAGCAGTACTTC.

V is TRBV7-2 and J is TRBJ1-6; tentatively, D is TRBD1 (6 bases). V gave up 6 bases and J gave up 3 bases, with 9 bases separating them. This CDR3 has 14 amino acids. Germline CDR1 SGHTA, CDR2 FQGNSA. The CDR3 loop reads CASSLQGYNSPLHF. The CDR3 coding sequence is TGTGCCAGCAGTTTACAGGGCTATAATTCACCCCTCCACTTT.

V is TRBV5-5 and J is TRBJ1-5; 9 nucleotides agree with TRBD1. The trim removed 3 bases at V and 4 bases at J, leaving 5 bases unmatched. CDR1 SGHKS and CDR2 YYEKEE come from the germline V gene (reference sequence). There are 15 residues in the CDR3. CDR3: CASSSGTGKNQPQHF. The DNA of the CDR3 is TGTGCCAGCAGCTCCGGGACAGGGAAGAATCAGCCCCAGCATTTT.

The CDR3 sequence is CASSIPYSNQPQHF. As DNA, the CDR3 is TGTGCCAGTAGTATCCCATATAGCAATCAGCCCCAGCATTTT. V gene TRBV19 combines with J gene TRBJ1-5; D unclear. This CDR3 contains 14 residues. Trimming stripped 3 bases from V and 0 bases from J, with 6 bases between. Germline V gene sequence: CDR1 LNHDA, CDR2 SQIVND (reference sequence).

The gene calls are TRBV30 and TRBJ1-1; no clear D. This CDR3 comprises 11 residues. Trimming took off 2 bases at V and 8 bases at J, with 9 bases between the two ends. Per the germline V gene, CDR1 is GTSNPN and CDR2 is SVGIG (reference sequence). CDR3 loop: CAWSRELEAFF. CDR3 nucleotide sequence: TGTGCCTGGAGTCGGGAGTTAGAAGCTTTCTTT.

CDR3 amino acids: CASSLTRETQYF. The CDR3 DNA follows: TGTGCCAGCAGCCTAACAAGAGAGACCCAGTACTTC. The rearrangement joins TRBV7-9 to TRBJ2-5; D gene unclear. The CDR3 covers 12 residues. Germline CDR1 reads SEHNR; CDR2 reads FQNEAQ (reference sequence). Trimming left V 5 bases short and J 4 bases short, with 8 bases between.

J is TRBJ2-3 and V is TRBV6-1; either TRBD1 or TRBD2 may supply D (6 bases each). V dropped 10 bases and J dropped 0 bases, with 17 bases sitting between them. Per the germline V gene, CDR1 is MNHNS and CDR2 is SASEGT. The CDR3 has 15 amino acids. The DNA of the CDR3 is TGTGCCACCGGGACGCGGGACACTAGCACAGATACGCAGTATTTT. Encoded protein: CATGTRDTSTDTQYF.

This rearrangement joins TRBV20-1 to TRBJ2-7; D is unclear. V lost 3 bases and J 2 bases, leaving 5 bases between the germline ends. Germline lookup yields CDR1 DFQATT and CDR2 SNEGSKA (reference sequence). The CDR3 covers 11 residues. CDR3 region: CSARIAYEQYF. DNA of the CDR3: TGCAGTGCTAGGATAGCCTACGAGCAGTACTTC.

The chain has TRBV11-2 and TRBJ1-1; TRBD1 matches at 7 bases. Germline values: CDR1 SGHAT, CDR2 FQNNGV. V gave up 6 bases and J gave up 5 bases; unmatched junction bases: 12. The CDR3 length is 15 residues. The CDR3 sequence: CASSSRQGGGTEAFF. The CDR3 region has the DNA TGTGCCAGCAGTTCTAGACAGGGTGGTGGTACTGAAGCTTTCTTT.

The V and J genes are TRBV19 and TRBJ2-5; D unclear. The V gene's germline CDR1 is LNHDA and CDR2 SQIVND (reference sequence). The CDR3 loop spans 11 amino acids. The germline V and J ends were trimmed by 10 bases and 5 bases, with 11 bases remaining between them. The CDR3 DNA reads as TGTGCCACCAAAACCGTGGAGACCCAGTACTTC. It codes for CATKTVETQYF.

The CDR3 DNA follows: TGTGCCAGCAGCCCGGGACAGGGAGTAGGGCAGTACTTC. It yields the protein CASSPGQGVGQYF. This rearrangement joins TRBV9 to TRBJ2-5; TRBD1 agrees at 9 bases. The CDR3 is made up of 13 amino acids. Trimming at V came to 4 bases and at J to 11 bases, leaving 9 bases not matched to a gene. Looked up from germline, CDR1 is SGDLS and CDR2 is YYNGEE.

The chain recombines TRBV29-1 with TRBJ2-1; 12 nucleotides line up with TRBD1. Germline assignment: CDR1 SQVTM and CDR2 ANQGSEA. V trimming: 7 bases; J trimming: 7 bases; junction bases outside the gene matches: 5. This CDR3 spans 13 amino acids. The CDR3 DNA follows: TGCAGCGCTGGGACAGGGGGCTTGAATGAGCAGTTCTTC. This codes for CSAGTGGLNEQFF.

J is TRBJ2-1 and V is TRBV7-9, with 11 bases fitting TRBD2. V lost 4 bases to trimming and J lost 5 bases; unmatched junction nucleotides: 4. This CDR3 region has 15 residues. CDR1 SEHNR and CDR2 FQNEAQ come from the germline V gene (reference sequence). CDR3 nucleotides: TGTGCCAGCAGCTCAACTAGCGGGAGAAACAATGAGCAGTTCTTC. This codes for CASSSTSGRNNEQFF.

V is TRBV4-2 and J is TRBJ1-2; D unresolved. The CDR3 extends over 13 amino acids. Germline-derived CDR1 and CDR2 are LGHNA and YNFKEQ. V was cut by 0 bases and J by 2 bases, with 4 bases left in between. The CDR3 reads CASSQERNYGYTF. Written as DNA, the CDR3 is TGTGCCAGCAGCCAAGAACGGAACTATGGCTACACCTTC.

The genes are TRBV15 and TRBJ1-2; maybe TRBD1 (5 bases). This CDR3 has 14 amino acids. Trimming took off 0 bases at V and 8 bases at J, with 13 bases between the two ends. CDR1 is LNHNV, CDR2 YYDKDF, per germline (reference sequence). CDR3 coding DNA: TGTGCCACCAGCAGAGATCAAGGGGTTGGGGGCTACACCTTC. This encodes CATSRDQGVGGYTF. Supplemented by reference TRBV15 and TRBJ1-2, the full variable domain reads DAMVIQNPRYQVTQFGKPVTLSCSQTLNHNVMYWYQQKSSQAPKLLFHYYDKDFNNEADTPDNFQSRRPNTSFCFLDIRSPGLGDTAMYLCATSRDQGVGGYTFGSGTRLTVV.

The chain carries TRBV7-2 and TRBJ2-7; D call uncertain. This CDR3 region has 12 residues. V gave up 1 base and J gave up 3 bases, with 4 bases separating them. Germline V lookup: CDR1 SGHTA, CDR2 FQGNSA. The CDR3 nucleotides are TGTGCCAGCAGCTTAGACGTCTACGAGCAGTACTTC. It is translated as CASSLDVYEQYF.

This clone was seen just once. The gene calls are TRBV11-2 and TRBJ1-2; D is ambiguous. V was clipped by 5 bases and J by 2 bases, with 18 bases between them. This CDR3 region has 16 residues. Germline CDR1 is SGHAT and CDR2 is FQNNGV. Here the CDR3 reads CASSPDGREPNYGYTF. The CDR3 DNA reads as TGTGCCAGCAGCCCCGACGGGAGGGAACCCAACTATGGCTACACCTTC.

A few counts support this clone. The V and J genes are TRBV5-4 and TRBJ2-1; TRBD2 is a possible D gene (5 bases). Germline-derived CDR1 and CDR2 are SGHNT and YYREEE (reference sequence). V gave up 0 bases and J gave up 2 bases, with 6 bases separating them. This CDR3 comprises 14 residues. Here the CDR3 reads CASSLGGAYNEQFF. CDR3 in DNA: TGTGCCAGCAGCTTGGGGGGAGCCTACAATGAGCAGTTCTTC.

The V and J genes are TRBV30 and TRBJ1-1; D gene uncertain. The germline gives CDR1 GTSNPN, CDR2 SVGIG (reference sequence). The CDR3 extends over 11 amino acids. Trimming left V 5 bases short and J 5 bases short, with 9 bases between. For the CDR3, the DNA is TGTGCCTGGGGCCGGCAGACTGAAGCTTTCTTT. Its translation: CAWGRQTEAFF.

The rearrangement links TRBV6-1 to TRBJ2-7; possible D gene TRBD2, 7 bases. CDR1 is MNHNS, CDR2 SASEGT, per germline. CDR3 length: 16 residues. V was cut by 1 base and J by 1 base, with 14 bases left in between. The CDR3 protein is CASSEDEGGRSYEQYF. CDR3 nucleotide sequence: TGTGCCAGCAGTGAAGATGAGGGGGGGAGGTCCTACGAGCAGTACTTC.

This rearrangement joins TRBV7-2 to TRBJ1-5, with 10 bases matching TRBD1. The CDR3 loop spans 16 amino acids. In germline, CDR1 is SGHTA, CDR2 FQGNSA. Losses at the gene ends were 5 bases for V and 7 bases for J; bases not matched to a gene: 11. For the CDR3, the DNA is TGTGCCAGCAGCCAACGACCGGGACAGGGGAAACAGCCCCAGCATTTT. Protein: CASSQRPGQGKQPQHF.

This rearrangement joins TRBV10-3 to TRBJ2-7; TRBD1 is a possible D gene (6 bases). Trimming shortened V by 6 bases and J by 3 bases, and 18 bases separated the two germline ends. The CDR3 sequence is 15 residues long. Per germline, CDR1 ENHRY and CDR2 SYGVKD. CDR3 sequence (DNA): TGTGCCATCAGCCGACAGGCCGGTGTGGACTACGAGCAGTACTTC. Its protein product is CAISRQAGVDYEQYF.

The chain is built from TRBV19 and TRBJ2-3; 15 nucleotides line up with TRBD2. The junction had 0 bases not matched to a gene; V was cut back by 4 bases and J by 4 bases. The CDR3 runs 15 residues. Germline CDR1 LNHDA, CDR2 SQIVND (reference sequence). The CDR3 bases are TGTGCCAGTAGTAGGACTAGCGGGGGGGCAGATACGCAGTATTTT. Its protein product is CASSRTSGGADTQYF.